This T cell receptor beta chain was captured in a study of a mutant IDH1 vaccine in newly diagnosed glioma. About this clone: Its target is unknown.

General study findings and limits: Among top peripheral T cell clonotypes, changes seemed unrelated to pseudoprogression.

Time point meaning: week 35, safety follow-up. It was 300 ug of mutant IDH1 20-mer peptide that made up each vaccine dose, given with topical imiquimod. The V end lost 4 bases, the J end lost 5 bases, and 15 bases lay between the germline ends. This CDR3 has 15 residues. Germline assignment: CDR1 LNHDA and CDR2 SQIVND (reference sequence). Sequencing was performed with immunoSEQ multiplex PCR; in TCRdb, only in-frame clones are kept and a portion is missing. The sample consists of roughly 60,000 clones, about 74% of them appearing once. The sequencing used PBMCs, collected from a glioma patient whose treatment included an IDH1 peptide vaccine. The genes are TRBV19 and TRBJ2-4; weak D call: TRBD2 (5 bases). The receptor's source is a man in his fifties or sixties with glioma. The CDR3 here is CASSTQSGSENIQYF. The CDR3 nucleotides read TGTGCCAGTAGTACCCAGTCGGGATCGGAAAACATTCAGTACTTC.